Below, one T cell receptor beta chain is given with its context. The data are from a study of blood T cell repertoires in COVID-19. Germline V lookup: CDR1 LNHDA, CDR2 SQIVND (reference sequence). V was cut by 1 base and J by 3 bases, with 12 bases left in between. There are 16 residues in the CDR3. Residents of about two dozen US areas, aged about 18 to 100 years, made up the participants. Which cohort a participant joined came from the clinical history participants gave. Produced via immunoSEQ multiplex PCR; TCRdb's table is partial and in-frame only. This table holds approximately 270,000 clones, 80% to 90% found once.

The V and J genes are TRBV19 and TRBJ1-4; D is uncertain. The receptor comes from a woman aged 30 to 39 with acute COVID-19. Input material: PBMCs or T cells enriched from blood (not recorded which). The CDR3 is CASSIGAQTSNEKLFF. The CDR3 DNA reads TGTGCCAGTAGTATAGGGGCACAGACATCTAATGAAAAACTGTTTTTT.